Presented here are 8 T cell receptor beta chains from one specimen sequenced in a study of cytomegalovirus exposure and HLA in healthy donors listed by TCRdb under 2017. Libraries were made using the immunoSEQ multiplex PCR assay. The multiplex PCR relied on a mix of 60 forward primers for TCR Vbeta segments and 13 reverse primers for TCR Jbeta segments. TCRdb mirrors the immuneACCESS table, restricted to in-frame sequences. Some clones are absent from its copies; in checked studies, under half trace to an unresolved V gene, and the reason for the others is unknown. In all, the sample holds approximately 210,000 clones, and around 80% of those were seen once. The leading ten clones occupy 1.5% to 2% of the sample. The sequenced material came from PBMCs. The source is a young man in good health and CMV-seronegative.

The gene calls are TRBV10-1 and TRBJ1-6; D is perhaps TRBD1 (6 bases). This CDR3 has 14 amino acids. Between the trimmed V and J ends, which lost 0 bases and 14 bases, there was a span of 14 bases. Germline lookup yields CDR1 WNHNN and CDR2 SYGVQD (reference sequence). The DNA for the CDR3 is TGCGCCAGCAGTGAGTCCGGGGACACCCAAACCCTCCACTTT. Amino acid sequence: CASSESGDTQTLHF.

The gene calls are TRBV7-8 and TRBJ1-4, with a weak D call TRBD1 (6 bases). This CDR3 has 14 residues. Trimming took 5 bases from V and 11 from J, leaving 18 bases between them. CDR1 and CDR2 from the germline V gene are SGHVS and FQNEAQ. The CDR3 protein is CASSAYLTGGKLFF. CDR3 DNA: TGTGCCAGCAGCGCCTACCTGACAGGCGGGAAACTGTTTTTT. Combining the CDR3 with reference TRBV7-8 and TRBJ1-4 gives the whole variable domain GAGVSQSPRYKVAKRGQDVALRCDPISGHVSLFWYQQALGQGPEFLTYFQNEAQLDKSGLPSDRFFAERPEGSVSTLKIQRTQQEDSAVYLCASSAYLTGGKLFFGSGTQLSVL.

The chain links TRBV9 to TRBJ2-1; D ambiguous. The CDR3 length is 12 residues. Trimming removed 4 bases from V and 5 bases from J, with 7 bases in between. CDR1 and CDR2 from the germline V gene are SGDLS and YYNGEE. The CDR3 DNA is TGTGCCAGCAGCTCTAGTGACAATGAGCAGTTCTTC. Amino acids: CASSSSDNEQFF.

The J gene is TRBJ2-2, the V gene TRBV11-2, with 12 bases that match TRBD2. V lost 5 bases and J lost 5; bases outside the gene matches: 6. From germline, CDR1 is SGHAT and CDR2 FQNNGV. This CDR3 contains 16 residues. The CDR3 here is CASSIPSGGVTGELFF. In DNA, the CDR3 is TGTGCCAGCAGCATACCTAGCGGGGGGGTTACCGGGGAGCTGTTTTTT.

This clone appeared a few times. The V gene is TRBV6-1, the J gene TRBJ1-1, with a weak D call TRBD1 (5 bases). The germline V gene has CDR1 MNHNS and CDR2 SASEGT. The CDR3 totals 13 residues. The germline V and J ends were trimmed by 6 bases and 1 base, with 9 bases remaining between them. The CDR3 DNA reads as TGTGCCAGCAGACTACAGGCGAACACTGAAGCTTTCTTT. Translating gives CASRLQANTEAFF.

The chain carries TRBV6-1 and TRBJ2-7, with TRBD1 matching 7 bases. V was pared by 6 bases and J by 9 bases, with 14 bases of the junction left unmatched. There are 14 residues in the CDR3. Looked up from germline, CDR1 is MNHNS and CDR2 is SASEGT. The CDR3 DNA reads TGTGCCAGCAGGGCCCGGAGACAGGGCCTTGGGCAGTACTTC. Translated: CASRARRQGLGQYF.

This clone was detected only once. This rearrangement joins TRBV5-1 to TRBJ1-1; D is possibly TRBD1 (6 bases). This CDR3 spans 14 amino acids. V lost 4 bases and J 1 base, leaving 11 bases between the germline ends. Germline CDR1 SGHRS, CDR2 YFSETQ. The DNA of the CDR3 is TGCGCCAGCAGCGGGGGACAACAGAACACTGAAGCTTTCTTT. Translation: CASSGGQQNTEAFF.

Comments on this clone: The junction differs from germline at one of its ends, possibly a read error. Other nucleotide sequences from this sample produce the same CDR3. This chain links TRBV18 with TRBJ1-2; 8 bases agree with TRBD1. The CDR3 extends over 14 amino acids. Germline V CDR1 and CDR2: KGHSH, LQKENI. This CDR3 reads CASSSRGRGYGYTF. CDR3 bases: TGCGCCAGCTCGAGCAGGGGGCGCGGTTATGGCTACACCTTC.